Each of the 16 T cell receptor beta chains below was sequenced from the same sample in a study of shared clonotypes between healthy human individuals. Assay: immunoSEQ multiplex PCR; the TCRdb copy retains only in-frame clones and omits some. Among some 1.4 million clones listed, around 97% were seen once. Sequenced: naive CD4+ T cells sorted from blood. Noted subset: CD45RA+ positively selected. Source of these receptors: a man aged 25-45 years in good health.

The gene calls are TRBV5-4 and TRBJ1-4, with D possibly being TRBD1 (6 bases). V lost 2 bases and J lost 5, with 10 bases in between. This CDR3 has 14 residues. Looked up from germline, CDR1 is SGHNT and CDR2 is YYREEE (reference sequence). This CDR3 is CASSLWGANEKLFF. In DNA form, the CDR3 reads TGTGCCAGCAGCTTATGGGGGGCGAATGAAAAACTGTTTTTT.

The CDR3 sequence is CSVDPGLYNEQFF. CDR3 bases: TGCAGCGTTGATCCCGGCCTTTACAATGAGCAGTTCTTC. The V and J genes are TRBV29-1 and TRBJ2-1; no clear D gene. Trimming took off 3 bases at V and 4 bases at J, with 10 bases between the two ends. CDR1 and CDR2 from the germline V gene are SQVTM and ANQGSEA. The CDR3 runs 13 residues.

V usage is TRBV27 and J usage is TRBJ1-5; D gene uncertain. Germline lookup yields CDR1 MNHEY and CDR2 SMNVEV (reference sequence). This CDR3 comprises 14 residues. The germline V and J ends were trimmed by 2 bases and 4 bases, with 9 bases remaining between them. CDR3 sequence (DNA): TGTGCCAGCAGTTTAGAGGTGGGGAATCAGCCCCAGCATTTT. Its translation: CASSLEVGNQPQHF.

V is TRBV28 and J is TRBJ2-2; TRBD1 agrees at 7 bases. V lost 6 bases, J lost 0 bases, and 7 bases stayed unmatched. The CDR3 runs 16 residues. Germline V gene lookup returns CDR1 MDHEN and CDR2 SYDVKM. The CDR3 spells CASSIAGTANTGELFF. CDR3 bases: TGTGCCAGCAGCATAGCCGGGACAGCGAACACCGGGGAGCTGTTTTTT.

This sequence joins TRBV7-8 and TRBJ2-5; D is possibly TRBD1 or TRBD2 (6 bases each). This CDR3 has 15 residues. The germline V gene has CDR1 SGHVS and CDR2 FQNEAQ. Trimming took off 5 bases at V and 9 bases at J, with 22 bases between the two ends. The CDR3 sequence: CASSRGAAVPRAQYF. The CDR3 DNA sequence: TGTGCCAGCAGCAGGGGGGCGGCGGTTCCCCGGGCCCAGTACTTC. Together with reference TRBV7-8 and TRBJ2-5, the CDR3 gives the full variable domain: GAGVSQSPRYKVAKRGQDVALRCDPISGHVSLFWYQQALGQGPEFLTYFQNEAQLDKSGLPSDRFFAERPEGSVSTLKIQRTQQEDSAVYLCASSRGAAVPRAQYFGPGTRLLVL.

This clone appeared a single time. The chain employs TRBV6-4 and TRBJ2-1, with TRBD2 matching 12 bases. In germline, CDR1 is MRHNA, CDR2 SNTAGT. V was pared by 6 bases and J by 0 bases, with 6 bases of the junction left unmatched. The CDR3 loop spans 17 amino acids. The CDR3 DNA is TGTGCCAGCAGCAACGGACTAGCGGGAAGCTCCTACAATGAGCAGTTCTTC. Protein: CASSNGLAGSSYNEQFF.

The chain is built from TRBV11-2 and TRBJ2-2, with D tentatively TRBD2 (6 bases). Trimming pared 1 base from V and 1 base from J, leaving 10 bases between. The CDR3 is 16 amino acids. Germline V gives CDR1 SGHAT, CDR2 FQNNGV. CDR3 in DNA: TGTGCCAGCAGCTTAGGGTGGAGGGAGAACACCGGGGAGCTGTTTTTT. It translates to CASSLGWRENTGELFF.

The rearrangement uses TRBV5-1 and TRBJ1-1; D unresolved. Germline-derived CDR1 and CDR2 are SGHRS and YFSETQ. Between the trimmed V and J ends, which lost 0 bases and 1 base, there was a span of 10 bases. The CDR3 is made up of 15 amino acids. The CDR3 spells CASSLAPGPNTEAFF. The CDR3 DNA reads as TGCGCCAGCAGCTTGGCCCCCGGGCCGAACACTGAAGCTTTCTTT. Drawing the rest from reference TRBV5-1 and TRBJ1-1, the complete variable domain is KAGVTQTPRYLIKTRGQQVTLSCSPISGHRSVSWYQQTPGQGLQFLFEYFSETQRNKGNFPGRFSGRQFSNSRSEMNVSTLELGDSALYLCASSLAPGPNTEAFFGQGTRLTVV.

The chain is built from TRBV18 and TRBJ2-5; 9 bases are shared with TRBD2. V was clipped by 3 bases and J by 4 bases; unmatched bases: 18. CDR3 length: 19 residues. Germline V lookup: CDR1 KGHSH, CDR2 LQKENI. CDR3 region: CASSPLPSGNLRMIETQYF. CDR3 coding DNA: TGTGCCAGCTCACCTCTTCCTAGCGGGAACCTGAGAATGATAGAGACCCAGTACTTC.

The chain employs TRBV7-2 and TRBJ2-4; D not resolved. Trimming pared 2 bases from V and 0 bases from J, leaving 11 bases between. Germline CDR1 is SGHTA and CDR2 is FQGNSA. This CDR3 has 16 amino acids. CDR3 loop: CASSLRIGLAKNIQYF. The CDR3 DNA reads TGTGCCAGCAGCTTAAGGATTGGATTAGCCAAAAACATTCAGTACTTC.

J is TRBJ1-1 and V is TRBV28, with D tentatively TRBD1 (6 bases). This CDR3 has 15 amino acids. The V end was cut by 3 bases, the J end by 4 bases, with 15 bases between. Per germline, CDR1 MDHEN and CDR2 SYDVKM. CDR3 in amino acids: CASSFSTGRRTEAFF. In nucleotides, the CDR3 is TGTGCCAGCAGTTTCTCGACAGGTCGACGCACTGAAGCTTTCTTT. The whole variable domain, remainder taken from reference TRBV28 and TRBJ1-1, is DVKVTQSSRYLVKRTGEKVFLECVQDMDHENMFWYRQDPGLGLRLIYFSYDVKMKEKGDIPEGYSVSREKKERFSLILESASTNQTSMYLCASSFSTGRRTEAFFGQGTRLTVV.

V and J are TRBV10-3 and TRBJ2-5; TRBD2 matches at 7 bases. The CDR3 has 17 amino acids. The junction had 13 bases not matched to a gene; V was cut back by 2 bases and J by 4 bases. Germline CDR1 ENHRY, CDR2 SYGVKD. The CDR3 reads CAISEPGGIGAGETQYF. The DNA for the CDR3 is TGTGCCATCAGTGAGCCGGGGGGAATCGGTGCCGGAGAGACCCAGTACTTC.

The V call is TRBV7-9, the J call TRBJ1-4; tentative D call: TRBD1 (5 bases). Germline CDR1 is SEHNR and CDR2 is FQNEAQ (reference sequence). This CDR3 spans 17 amino acids. V lost 1 base to trimming and J lost 3 bases, with 15 bases between them. The CDR3 DNA follows: TGTGCCAGCAGCTTAGTCGGCAGGGATCGGGCTAATGAAAAACTGTTTTTT. Amino acid sequence: CASSLVGRDRANEKLFF. The full variable domain, with the rest looked up from reference TRBV7-9 and TRBJ1-4, is DTGVSQNPRHKITKRGQNVTFRCDPISEHNRLYWYRQTLGQGPEFLTYFQNEAQLEKSRLLSDRFSAERPKGSFSTLEIQRTEQGDSAMYLCASSLVGRDRANEKLFFGSGTQLSVL.

The chain joins TRBV19 to TRBJ2-1, with a tentative D call TRBD2 (5 bases). This CDR3 contains 16 residues. Germline V CDR1 and CDR2: LNHDA, SQIVND (reference sequence). Trimming left V 4 bases short and J 4 bases short, with 17 bases between. The CDR3 loop is CASSTPGSAEYNEQFF. The CDR3 bases are TGTGCCAGTAGTACCCCGGGTAGCGCCGAGTACAATGAGCAGTTCTTC. The full variable domain, rest sourced from reference TRBV19 and TRBJ2-1, is DGGITQSPKYLFRKEGQNVTLSCEQNLNHDAMYWYRQDPGQGLRLIYYSQIVNDFQKGDIAEGYSVSREKKESFPLTVTSAQKNPTAFYLCASSTPGSAEYNEQFFGPGTRLTVL.

This chain uses TRBV7-2 with TRBJ2-5; possibly TRBD1 for D (8 bases). Germline values: CDR1 SGHTA, CDR2 FQGNSA. V shed 5 bases and J shed 4 bases, with 14 bases lying between them. The CDR3 is 14 amino acids. In DNA, the CDR3 is TGTGCCAGCAGCCAACAGGGGGGGCGAGAGACCCAGTACTTC. Its protein product is CASSQQGGRETQYF.

The chain couples TRBV25-1 to TRBJ2-5, with 7 bases lining up with TRBD1. This CDR3 is built from 14 residues. J lost 1 base, V lost 4 bases, and 3 bases had no gene match. Germline CDR1 is MGHDK and CDR2 is SYGVNS. The CDR3 region is CASSGGQAQETQYF. CDR3 nucleotides: TGTGCCAGCAGTGGCGGACAGGCCCAAGAGACCCAGTACTTC.